This T cell receptor (beta chain) was obtained from a study of monozygotic twins with inflammatory bowel disease. Germline CDR1 reads SGHNT; CDR2 reads YYREEE (reference sequence). The CDR3 is 16 amino acids. Template switching incorporated UMIs with a 6-nucleotide sample barcode. Reprocessing the 5' RACE reads, TCRdb reports a single entry for every CDR3 protein and omits DNA. In all, the sample yields roughly 200,000 distinct CDR3 sequences. The V gene is TRBV5-4, the J gene TRBJ2-7; the D call from TCRdb, TRBD1, cannot be confirmed without DNA. Sequenced sample: blood. The source is a human donor with ulcerative colitis or Crohn's disease, or a healthy co-twin of an affected twin (not recorded which). The CDR3 is CASSLSGTALAYEQYF.